These 16 T cell receptor beta chains were all obtained from the same sample, sequenced in a study of blood T cells in healthy people across ages. A J-beta primer mix and a sample-barcoded 5' primer were used in a second PCR of roughly 6 to 11 cycles. TCRdb used MiXCR to reprocess the 5' RACE reads, holding one entry per CDR3 protein. The sample lists over 550,000 distinct CDR3 sequences; 25% to 30% were seen once. Sequenced input: blood. These receptor sequences come from a woman older than 75 in good health.

CDR3: CASSSGTSGGLQETQYF. CDR3 coding DNA: TGTGCCAGCAGCTCTGGGACTAGCGGGGGACTGCAAGAGACCCAGTACTTC. This chain connects TRBV7-2 to TRBJ2-5; the match to TRBD2 covers 14 bases. The CDR3 is 17 residues long. The trim removed 4 bases at V and 2 bases at J, leaving 6 bases unmatched. Germline CDR1 reads SGHTA; CDR2 reads FQGNSA.

Remarks on this clonotype: This may come from a read error, since a much larger clone is one base off. CDR3 nucleotides: TGCGCCAGCGGCTTGGCGGGACTAGCGGGGTCAGAGACCCAGTACTTC. It yields the protein CASGLAGLAGSETQYF. J is TRBJ2-5 and V is TRBV5-1; 13 bases align to TRBD2. The germline V gene encodes CDR1 SGHRS and CDR2 YFSETQ. The CDR3 contains 16 residues.

This clonotype was detected a few times. This chain connects TRBV6-5 to TRBJ2-6, with 7 bases fitting TRBD1. V lost 6 bases to trimming and J lost 3 bases; unmatched junction nucleotides: 5. The length of the CDR3 is 15 residues. Germline V gene lookup returns CDR1 MNHEY and CDR2 SVGAGI. CDR3 amino acids: CASRLQGVGANVLTF. The CDR3 nucleotides are TGTGCCAGCAGGCTGCAGGGGGTTGGGGCCAACGTCCTGACTTTC.

On this clonotype: A much larger clone lies one base from this, so it may be a read error. The chain is built from TRBV7-2 and TRBJ2-7, with D perhaps assigned TRBD1 or TRBD2 (6 bases each). The CDR3 runs 17 residues. Trimming took off 5 bases at V and 0 bases at J, with 20 bases between the two ends. Germline lookup yields CDR1 SGHTA and CDR2 FQGNSA. Here the CDR3 reads CASSPSQWWGASYEQYF. The DNA for the CDR3 is TGTGCCAGCAGCCCATCCCAATGGTGGGGGGCCTCCTACGAGCAGTACTTC.

This chain uses TRBV7-9 with TRBJ1-1; a possible D gene is TRBD1 (5 bases). Trimming removed 6 bases at V and 4 bases at J, with 12 bases between. Looked up from germline, CDR1 is SEHNR and CDR2 is FQNEAQ (reference sequence). This CDR3 contains 13 residues. In nucleotides, the CDR3 is TGTGCCAGCAGGGAGGGGCTAAGCACTGAAGCTTTCTTT. This translates into CASREGLSTEAFF.

About this clonotype: This may come from a read error, since a much larger clone is one base off. The chain uses TRBV9 and TRBJ1-1; no definite D call. Germline assignment: CDR1 SGDLS and CDR2 YYNGEE. This CDR3 spans 15 amino acids. V was shortened by 3 bases and J by 0 bases, with 12 bases between the two germline ends. CDR3 bases: TGTGCCAGCAGCGCCCTGAGCTTCGTGAACACTGAAGCTTTCTTT. Translation gives CASSALSFVNTEAFF.

This clonotype was seen repeatedly, ten times or more. The V gene is TRBV7-9, the J gene TRBJ1-1; 8 positions agree with TRBD1. V was clipped by 1 base and J by 0 bases; unmatched bases: 4. Germline loops: CDR1 SEHNR, CDR2 FQNEAQ (reference sequence). This CDR3 is 16 amino acids long. The CDR3 DNA reads as TGTGCCAGCAGCTTAGTCCGGACAGGGATGAACACTGAAGCTTTCTTT. It translates to CASSLVRTGMNTEAFF. Variable domain in full (rest from reference TRBV7-9 and TRBJ1-1): DTGVSQNPRHKITKRGQNVTFRCDPISEHNRLYWYRQTLGQGPEFLTYFQNEAQLEKSRLLSDRFSAERPKGSFSTLEIQRTEQGDSAMYLCASSLVRTGMNTEAFFGQGTRLTVV.

The sample holds a few counts of this clonotype. The chain couples TRBV20-1 to TRBJ2-2; D perhaps matches TRBD2 (5 bases). The V end was cut by 6 bases, the J end by 7 bases, with 12 bases between. Germline V gives CDR1 DFQATT, CDR2 SNEGSKA (reference sequence). The CDR3 totals 12 residues. The CDR3 protein is CSARSSGGELFF. The CDR3 DNA sequence: TGCAGTGCAAGGTCCAGCGGCGGGGAGCTGTTTTTT.

The sample holds many counts of this clonotype. The CDR3 DNA is TGCAGTGCTAGAACGGTGGCCACAGATACGCAGTATTTT. Its protein product is CSARTVATDTQYF. The V and J genes are TRBV20-1 and TRBJ2-3; D not resolved. Germline CDR1 reads DFQATT; CDR2 reads SNEGSKA (reference sequence). V lost 2 bases and J 2 bases, leaving 8 bases between the germline ends. CDR3 length: 13 amino acids.

This clonotype was seen many times. This rearrangement joins TRBV6-6 to TRBJ2-1, with TRBD1 as a possible D gene (5 bases). Germline-derived CDR1 and CDR2 are MNHNY and SVGAGI (reference sequence). The length of the CDR3 is 16 residues. V gave up 2 bases and J gave up 5 bases, with 16 bases separating them. As DNA, the CDR3 is TGTGCCAGCAGTTACATCAAGGGGTCGACTGACAATGAGCAGTTCTTC. Protein: CASSYIKGSTDNEQFF.

J is TRBJ2-1 and V is TRBV19; D is uncertain. V dropped 4 bases and J dropped 4 bases, with 5 bases sitting between them. The CDR3 loop spans 12 amino acids. The germline CDR1 and CDR2 sequences are LNHDA and SQIVND (reference sequence). The CDR3 region is CASSTRYNEQFF. The DNA of the CDR3 is TGTGCCAGTAGTACCCGGTACAATGAGCAGTTCTTC.

The chain carries TRBV9 and TRBJ1-1, with 7 positions matching TRBD1. This CDR3 spans 16 amino acids. The V and J ends lost 0 bases and 4 bases, in that order; junction bases with no gene match: 9. Germline V CDR1 and CDR2: SGDLS, YYNGEE. CDR3 in DNA: TGTGCCAGCAGCGTAGGATCCACAGGGGTGGGCACTGAAGCTTTCTTT. This gives the protein CASSVGSTGVGTEAFF.

This clonotype was seen ten or more times. This chain links TRBV6-6 with TRBJ2-3; D is uncertain. This CDR3 region has 15 residues. Looked up from germline, CDR1 is MNHNY and CDR2 is SVGAGI (reference sequence). Deletions cut 2 bases from V and 0 bases from J, with 9 bases between. CDR3 in amino acids: CASSYGQLSTDTQYF. The CDR3 DNA reads TGTGCCAGCAGTTACGGGCAGCTGAGCACAGATACGCAGTATTTT.

This clonotype came up a few times. The chain has TRBV5-1 and TRBJ1-1, with no clear D. The length of the CDR3 is 15 residues. Per the germline V gene, CDR1 is SGHRS and CDR2 is YFSETQ. The V and J ends lost 3 bases and 1 base respectively, with 13 bases between them. CDR3 sequence: CASSSPDPRNTEAFF. For the CDR3, the DNA is TGCGCCAGCAGCTCGCCGGACCCCAGGAACACTGAAGCTTTCTTT.

This clonotype was seen repeatedly, ten times or more. This chain connects TRBV7-6 to TRBJ2-3; 7 bases agree with TRBD2. CDR3 size: 16 residues. Trimming cost V 2 bases and J 2 bases; bases outside gene matches: 7. Germline V lookup: CDR1 SGHVS, CDR2 FNYEAQ. The CDR3 region has the DNA TGTGCCAGCAGCTTACCAGCGGGACCATTCACAGATACGCAGTATTTT. Protein: CASSLPAGPFTDTQYF.

With respect to this clonotype: With a much larger clone just one base away, this may be a read error. The chain employs TRBV2 and TRBJ2-3, with 10 bases fitting TRBD2. The V gene's germline CDR1 is SNHLY and CDR2 FYNNEI. The CDR3 runs to 13 residues. V lost 6 bases and J lost 6; bases outside the gene matches: 3. The CDR3 bases are TGTGCCAGCAGGGGACTAGCGTGGGATACGCAGTATTTT. Translating it yields CASRGLAWDTQYF.